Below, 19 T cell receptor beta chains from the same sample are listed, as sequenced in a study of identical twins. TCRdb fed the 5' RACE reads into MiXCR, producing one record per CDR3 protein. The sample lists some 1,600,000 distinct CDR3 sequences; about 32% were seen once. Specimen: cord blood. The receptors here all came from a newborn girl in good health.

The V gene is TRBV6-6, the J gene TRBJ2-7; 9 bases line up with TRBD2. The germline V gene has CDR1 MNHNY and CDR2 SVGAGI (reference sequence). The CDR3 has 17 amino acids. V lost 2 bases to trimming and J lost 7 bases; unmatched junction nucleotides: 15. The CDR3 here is CASSYKGSGGPGDEQYF. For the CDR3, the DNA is TGTGCCAGCAGTTACAAAGGTAGCGGGGGTCCGGGGGATGAGCAGTACTTC.

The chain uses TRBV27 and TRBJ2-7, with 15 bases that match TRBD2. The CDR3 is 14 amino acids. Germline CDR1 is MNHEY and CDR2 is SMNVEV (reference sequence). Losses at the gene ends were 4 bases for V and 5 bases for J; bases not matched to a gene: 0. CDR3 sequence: CASSWTSGRDEQYF. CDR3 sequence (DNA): TGTGCCAGCAGTTGGACTAGCGGGAGGGACGAGCAGTACTTC.

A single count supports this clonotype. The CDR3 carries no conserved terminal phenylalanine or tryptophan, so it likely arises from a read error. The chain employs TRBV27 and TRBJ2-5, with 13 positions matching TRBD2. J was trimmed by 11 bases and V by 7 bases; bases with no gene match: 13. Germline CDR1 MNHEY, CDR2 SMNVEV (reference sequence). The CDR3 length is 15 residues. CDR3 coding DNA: TGTGCCAGCAATCTCTTGACTAGCGGGGGGTGGGAGCAGTACTAC. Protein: CASNLLTSGGWEQYY.

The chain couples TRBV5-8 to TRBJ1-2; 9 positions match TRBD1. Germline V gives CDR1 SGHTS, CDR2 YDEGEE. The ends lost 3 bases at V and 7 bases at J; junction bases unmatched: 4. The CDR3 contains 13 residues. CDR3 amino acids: CASSSGQGSGYTF. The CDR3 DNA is TGTGCCAGCAGCTCGGGACAGGGAAGTGGCTACACCTTC. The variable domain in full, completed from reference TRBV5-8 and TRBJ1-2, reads EAGVTQSPTHLIKTRGQQATLRCSPISGHTSVYWYQQALGLGLQFLLWYDEGEERNRGNFPPRFSGRQFPNYSSELNVNALELEDSALYLCASSSGQGSGYTFGSGTRLTVV.

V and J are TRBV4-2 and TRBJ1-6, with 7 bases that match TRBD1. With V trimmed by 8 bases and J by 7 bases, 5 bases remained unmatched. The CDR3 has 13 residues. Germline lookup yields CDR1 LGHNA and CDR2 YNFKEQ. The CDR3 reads CASSDRVNSPLHF. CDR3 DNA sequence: TGTGCCAGCTCCGACAGGGTCAATTCACCCCTCCACTTT.

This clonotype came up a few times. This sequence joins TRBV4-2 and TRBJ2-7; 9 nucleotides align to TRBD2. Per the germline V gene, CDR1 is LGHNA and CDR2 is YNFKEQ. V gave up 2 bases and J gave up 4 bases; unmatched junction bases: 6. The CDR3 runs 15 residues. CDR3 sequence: CASSQLAGPRYEQYF. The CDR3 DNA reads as TGTGCCAGCAGCCAACTAGCGGGACCCCGTTACGAGCAGTACTTC.

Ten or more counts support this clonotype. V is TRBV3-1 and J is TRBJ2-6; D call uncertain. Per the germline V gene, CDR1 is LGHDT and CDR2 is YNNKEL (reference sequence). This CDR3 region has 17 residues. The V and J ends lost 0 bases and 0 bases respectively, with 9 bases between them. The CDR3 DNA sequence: TGTGCCAGCAGCCAAGATGTCAGCCTCTCTGGGGCCAACGTCCTGACTTTC. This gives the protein CASSQDVSLSGANVLTF.

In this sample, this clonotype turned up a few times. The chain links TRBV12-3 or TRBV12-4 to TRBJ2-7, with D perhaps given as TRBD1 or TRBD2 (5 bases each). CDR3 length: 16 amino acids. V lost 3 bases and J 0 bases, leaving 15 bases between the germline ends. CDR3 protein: CASSLARGRPSYEQYF. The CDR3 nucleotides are TGTGCCAGCAGTTTGGCCCGGGGCAGACCCTCCTACGAGCAGTACTTC.

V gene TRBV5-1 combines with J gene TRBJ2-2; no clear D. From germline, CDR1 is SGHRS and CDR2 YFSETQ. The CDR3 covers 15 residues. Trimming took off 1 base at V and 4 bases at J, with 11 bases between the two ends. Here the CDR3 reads CASSLTDGPTGELFF. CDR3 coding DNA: TGCGCCAGCAGCTTGACAGATGGCCCCACCGGGGAGCTGTTTTTT.

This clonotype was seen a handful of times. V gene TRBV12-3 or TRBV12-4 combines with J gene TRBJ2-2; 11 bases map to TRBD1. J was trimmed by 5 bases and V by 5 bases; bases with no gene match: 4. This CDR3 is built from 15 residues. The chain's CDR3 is CASSPGQGATGELFF. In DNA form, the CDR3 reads TGTGCCAGCAGTCCCGGACAGGGGGCGACCGGGGAGCTGTTTTTT.

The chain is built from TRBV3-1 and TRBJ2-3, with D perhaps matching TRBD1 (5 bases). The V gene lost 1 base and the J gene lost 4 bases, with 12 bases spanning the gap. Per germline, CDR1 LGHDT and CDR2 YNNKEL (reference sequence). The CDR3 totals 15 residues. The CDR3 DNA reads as TGTGCCAGCAGCCAAGTCCGGCAGGGTTCAGATACGCAGTATTTT. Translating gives CASSQVRQGSDTQYF.

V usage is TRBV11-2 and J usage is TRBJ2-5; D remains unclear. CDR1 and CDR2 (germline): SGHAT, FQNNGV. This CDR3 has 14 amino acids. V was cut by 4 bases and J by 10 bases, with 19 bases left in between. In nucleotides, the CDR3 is TGTGCCAGCAGCTGGAGCGTGGCCAAGGTGGACCAGTACTTC. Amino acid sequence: CASSWSVAKVDQYF.

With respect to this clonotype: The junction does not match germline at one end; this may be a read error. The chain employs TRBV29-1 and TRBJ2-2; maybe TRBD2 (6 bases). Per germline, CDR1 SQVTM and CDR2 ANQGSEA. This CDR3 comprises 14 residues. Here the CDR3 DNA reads TGCAGCGTTGAAGGCCCTAAGAACACCGGGGGGCTGTTTTTT. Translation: CSVEGPKNTGGLFF.

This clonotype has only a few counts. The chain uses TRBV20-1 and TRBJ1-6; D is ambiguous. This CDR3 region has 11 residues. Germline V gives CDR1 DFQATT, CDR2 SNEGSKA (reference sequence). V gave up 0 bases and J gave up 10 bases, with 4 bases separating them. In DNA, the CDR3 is TGCAGTGCTAGAGATCGGTCACCCCTCCACTTT. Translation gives CSARDRSPLHF.

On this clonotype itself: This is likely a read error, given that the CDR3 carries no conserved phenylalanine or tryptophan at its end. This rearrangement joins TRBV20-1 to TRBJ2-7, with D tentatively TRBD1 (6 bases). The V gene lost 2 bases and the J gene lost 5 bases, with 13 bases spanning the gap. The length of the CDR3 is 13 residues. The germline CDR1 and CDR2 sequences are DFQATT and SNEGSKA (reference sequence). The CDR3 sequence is CSARSQGPNEQYL. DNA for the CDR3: TGCAGTGCTAGATCACAGGGACCGAACGAGCAGTACCTC.

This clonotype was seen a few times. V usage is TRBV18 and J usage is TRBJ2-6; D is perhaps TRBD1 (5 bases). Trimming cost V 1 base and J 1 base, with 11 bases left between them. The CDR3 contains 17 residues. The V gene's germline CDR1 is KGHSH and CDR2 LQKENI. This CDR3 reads CASSPLPQVSGANVLTF. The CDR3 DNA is TGTGCCAGCTCACCACTCCCACAGGTTTCTGGGGCCAACGTCCTGACTTTC. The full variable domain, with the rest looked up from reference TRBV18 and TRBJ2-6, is NAGVMQNPRHLVRRRGQEARLRCSPMKGHSHVYWYRQLPEEGLKFMVYLQKENIIDESGMPKERFSAEFPKEGPSILRIQQVVRGDSAAYFCASSPLPQVSGANVLTFGAGSRLTVL.

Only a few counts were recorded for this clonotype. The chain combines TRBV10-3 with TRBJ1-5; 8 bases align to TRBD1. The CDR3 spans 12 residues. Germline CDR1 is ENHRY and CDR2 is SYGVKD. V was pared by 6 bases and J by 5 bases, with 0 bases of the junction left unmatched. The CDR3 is CAIRTGDQPQHF. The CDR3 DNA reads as TGTGCCATCAGGACAGGGGATCAGCCCCAGCATTTT.

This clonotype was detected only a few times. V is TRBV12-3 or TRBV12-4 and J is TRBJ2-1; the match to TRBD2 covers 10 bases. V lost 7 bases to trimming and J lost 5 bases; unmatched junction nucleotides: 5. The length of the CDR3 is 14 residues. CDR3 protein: CASKPGLAHNEQFF. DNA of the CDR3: TGTGCCAGCAAGCCGGGACTAGCGCACAATGAGCAGTTCTTC.

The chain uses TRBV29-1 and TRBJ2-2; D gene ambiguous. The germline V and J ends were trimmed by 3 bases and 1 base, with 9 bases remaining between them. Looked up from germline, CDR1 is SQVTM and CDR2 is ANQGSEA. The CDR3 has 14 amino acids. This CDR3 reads CSVELRLNTGELFF. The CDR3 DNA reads TGCAGCGTTGAGTTACGGCTGAACACCGGGGAGCTGTTTTTT.